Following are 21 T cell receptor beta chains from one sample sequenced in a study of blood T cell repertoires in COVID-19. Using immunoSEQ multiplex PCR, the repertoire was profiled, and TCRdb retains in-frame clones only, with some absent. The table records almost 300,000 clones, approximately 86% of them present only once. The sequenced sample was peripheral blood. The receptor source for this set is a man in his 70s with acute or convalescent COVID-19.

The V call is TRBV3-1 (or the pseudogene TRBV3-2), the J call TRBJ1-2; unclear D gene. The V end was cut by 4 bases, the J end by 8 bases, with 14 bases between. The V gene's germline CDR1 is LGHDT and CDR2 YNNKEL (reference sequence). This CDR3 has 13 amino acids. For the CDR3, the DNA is TGTGCCAGCAGCCCGAGGCCGAACGGGGGCTACACCTTC. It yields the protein CASSPRPNGGYTF.

CDR3 DNA: TGTGCCAGCAGCCAAGGCGGACAGCGCTCTGGAAACACCATATATTTT. It yields the protein CASSQGGQRSGNTIYF. The chain joins TRBV4-2 to TRBJ1-3, with D possibly matching TRBD1 (6 bases). Trimming stripped 1 base from V and 0 bases from J, with 10 bases between. Germline V lookup: CDR1 LGHNA, CDR2 YNFKEQ. The CDR3 loop spans 16 amino acids.

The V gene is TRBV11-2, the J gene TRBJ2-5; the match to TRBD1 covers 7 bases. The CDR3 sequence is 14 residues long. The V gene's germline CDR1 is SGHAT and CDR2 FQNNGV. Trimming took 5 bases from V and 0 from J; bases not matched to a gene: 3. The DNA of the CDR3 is TGTGCCAGCAGCCTAGGGACAGACCAAGAGACCCAGTACTTC. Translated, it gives CASSLGTDQETQYF.

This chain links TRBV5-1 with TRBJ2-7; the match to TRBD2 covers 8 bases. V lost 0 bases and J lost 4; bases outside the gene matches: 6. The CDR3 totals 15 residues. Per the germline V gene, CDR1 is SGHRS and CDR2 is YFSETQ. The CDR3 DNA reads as TGCGCCAGCAGCTTGGTTAGCGGGAACGAGTACGAGCAGTACTTC. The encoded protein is CASSLVSGNEYEQYF. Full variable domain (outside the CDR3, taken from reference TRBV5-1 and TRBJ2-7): KAGVTQTPRYLIKTRGQQVTLSCSPISGHRSVSWYQQTPGQGLQFLFEYFSETQRNKGNFPGRFSGRQFSNSRSEMNVSTLELGDSALYLCASSLVSGNEYEQYFGPGTRLTVT.

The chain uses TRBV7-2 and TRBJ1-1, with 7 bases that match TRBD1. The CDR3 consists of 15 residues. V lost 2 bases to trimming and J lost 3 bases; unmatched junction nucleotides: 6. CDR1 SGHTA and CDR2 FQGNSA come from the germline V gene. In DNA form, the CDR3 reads TGTGCCAGCAGCTTAAGTACAGGGGTTCACACTGAAGCTTTCTTT. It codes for CASSLSTGVHTEAFF. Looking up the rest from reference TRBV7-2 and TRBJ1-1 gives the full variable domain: GAGVSQSPSNKVTEKGKDVELRCDPISGHTALYWYRQSLGQGLEFLIYFQGNSAPDKSGLPSDRFSAERTGGSVSTLTIQRTQQEDSAVYLCASSLSTGVHTEAFFGQGTRLTVV.

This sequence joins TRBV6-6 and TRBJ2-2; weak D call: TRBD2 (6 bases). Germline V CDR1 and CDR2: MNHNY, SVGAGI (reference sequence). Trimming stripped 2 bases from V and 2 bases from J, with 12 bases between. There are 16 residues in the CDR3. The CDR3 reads CASSYTGDPNTGELFF. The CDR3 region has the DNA TGTGCCAGCAGTTACACGGGGGACCCCAACACCGGGGAGCTGTTTTTT.

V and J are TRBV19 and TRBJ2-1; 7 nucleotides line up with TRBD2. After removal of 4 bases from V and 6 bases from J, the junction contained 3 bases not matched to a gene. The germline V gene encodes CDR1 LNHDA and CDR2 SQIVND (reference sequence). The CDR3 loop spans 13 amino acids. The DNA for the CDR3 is TGTGCCAGTAGTAGCGGGGGAACCAATGAGCAGTTCTTC. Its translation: CASSSGGTNEQFF.

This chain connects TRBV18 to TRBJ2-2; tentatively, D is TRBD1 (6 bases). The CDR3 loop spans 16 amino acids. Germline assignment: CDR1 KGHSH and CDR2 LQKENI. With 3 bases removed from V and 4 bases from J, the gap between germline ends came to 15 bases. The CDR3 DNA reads TGTGCCAGCTCACCTTCCAGGGGCGAACTCACCGGGGAGCTGTTTTTT. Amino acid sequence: CASSPSRGELTGELFF.

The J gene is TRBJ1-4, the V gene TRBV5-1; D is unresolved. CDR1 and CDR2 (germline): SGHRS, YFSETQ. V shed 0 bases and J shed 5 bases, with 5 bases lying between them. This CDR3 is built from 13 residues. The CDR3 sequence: CASSLEPNEKLFF. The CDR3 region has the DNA TGCGCCAGCAGCTTGGAGCCCAATGAAAAACTGTTTTTT.

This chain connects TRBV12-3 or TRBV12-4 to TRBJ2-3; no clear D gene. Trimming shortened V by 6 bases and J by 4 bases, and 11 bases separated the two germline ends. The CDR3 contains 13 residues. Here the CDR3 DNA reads TGTGCCAGCAGGCGTCATGCCCCAGATACGCAGTATTTT. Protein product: CASRRHAPDTQYF.

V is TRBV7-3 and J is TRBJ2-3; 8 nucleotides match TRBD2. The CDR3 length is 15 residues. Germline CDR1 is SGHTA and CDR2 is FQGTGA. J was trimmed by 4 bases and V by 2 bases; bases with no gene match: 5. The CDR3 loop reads CASSLYGGAADTQYF. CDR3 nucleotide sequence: TGTGCCAGCAGCTTATACGGGGGGGCAGCAGATACGCAGTATTTT.

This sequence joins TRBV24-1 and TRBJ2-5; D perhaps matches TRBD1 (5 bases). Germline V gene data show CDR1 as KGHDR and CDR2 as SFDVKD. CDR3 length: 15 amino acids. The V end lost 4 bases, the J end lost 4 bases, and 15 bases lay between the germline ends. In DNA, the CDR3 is TGTGCCACCAGTGACCGGACACCGCCGGGAGAGACCCAGTACTTC. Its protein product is CATSDRTPPGETQYF.

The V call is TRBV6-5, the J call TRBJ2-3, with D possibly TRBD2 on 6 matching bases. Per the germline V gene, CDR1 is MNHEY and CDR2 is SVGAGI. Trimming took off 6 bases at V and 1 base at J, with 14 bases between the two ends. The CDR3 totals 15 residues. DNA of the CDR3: TGTGCCAGCAGGTCAGGAGGGGACCGCACAGATACGCAGTATTTT. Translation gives CASRSGGDRTDTQYF.

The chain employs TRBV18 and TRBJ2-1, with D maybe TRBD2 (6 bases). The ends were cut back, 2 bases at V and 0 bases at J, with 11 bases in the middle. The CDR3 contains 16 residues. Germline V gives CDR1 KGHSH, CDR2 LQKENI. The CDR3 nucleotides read TGTGCCAGCTCACCAGGGGCGGGGATCTCCTACAATGAGCAGTTCTTC. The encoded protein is CASSPGAGISYNEQFF.

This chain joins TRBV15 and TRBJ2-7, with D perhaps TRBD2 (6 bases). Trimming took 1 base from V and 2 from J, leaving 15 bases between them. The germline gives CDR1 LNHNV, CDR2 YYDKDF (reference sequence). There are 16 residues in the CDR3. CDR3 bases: TGTGCCACCAGCAGAGGGGGCCGATCGGGGGCCTACGAGCAGTACTTC. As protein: CATSRGGRSGAYEQYF.

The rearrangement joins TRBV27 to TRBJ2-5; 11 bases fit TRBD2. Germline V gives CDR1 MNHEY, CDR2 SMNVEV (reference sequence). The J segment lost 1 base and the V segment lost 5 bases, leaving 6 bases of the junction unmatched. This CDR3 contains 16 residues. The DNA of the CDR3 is TGTGCCAGCAGTCTCCTAGCGGGAGGAGGCCAAGAGACCCAGTACTTC. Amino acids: CASSLLAGGGQETQYF.

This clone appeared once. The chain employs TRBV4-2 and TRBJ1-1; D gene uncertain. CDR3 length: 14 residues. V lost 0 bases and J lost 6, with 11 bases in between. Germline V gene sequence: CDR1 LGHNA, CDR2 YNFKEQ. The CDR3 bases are TGTGCCAGCAGCCAAGATGGTGGGCAAGCTGAAGCTTTCTTT. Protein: CASSQDGGQAEAFF.

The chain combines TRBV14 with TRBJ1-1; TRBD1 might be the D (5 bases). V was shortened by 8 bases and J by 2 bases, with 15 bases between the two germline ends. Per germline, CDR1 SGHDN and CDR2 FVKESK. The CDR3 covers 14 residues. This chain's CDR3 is CASGGDRYNTEAFF. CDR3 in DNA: TGTGCCAGCGGGGGGGACCGCTATAACACTGAAGCTTTCTTT.

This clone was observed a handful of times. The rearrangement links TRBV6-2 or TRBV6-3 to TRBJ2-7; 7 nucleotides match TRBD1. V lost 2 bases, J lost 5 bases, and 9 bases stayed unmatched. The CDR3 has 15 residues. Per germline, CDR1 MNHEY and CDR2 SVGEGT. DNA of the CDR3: TGTGCCAGCAGTTACAGGCAGGGGGTCGCCCACGAGCAGTACTTC. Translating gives CASSYRQGVAHEQYF.

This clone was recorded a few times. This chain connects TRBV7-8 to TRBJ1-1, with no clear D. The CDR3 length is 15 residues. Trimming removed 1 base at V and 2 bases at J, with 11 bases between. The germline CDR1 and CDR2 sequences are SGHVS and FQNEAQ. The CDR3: CASSLGSGRNTEAFF. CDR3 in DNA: TGTGCCAGCAGCTTAGGATCTGGGAGAAACACTGAAGCTTTCTTT.

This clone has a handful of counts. The CDR3 here is CASSRQGKDYTF. CDR3 DNA: TGTGCCAGCTCACGTCAGGGGAAGGACTACACCTTC. The rearrangement joins TRBV18 to TRBJ1-2; TRBD1 is a possible D gene (6 bases). CDR1 is KGHSH and CDR2 is LQKENI in the germline V gene. The CDR3 consists of 12 residues. V lost 4 bases and J lost 10, with 13 bases in between.